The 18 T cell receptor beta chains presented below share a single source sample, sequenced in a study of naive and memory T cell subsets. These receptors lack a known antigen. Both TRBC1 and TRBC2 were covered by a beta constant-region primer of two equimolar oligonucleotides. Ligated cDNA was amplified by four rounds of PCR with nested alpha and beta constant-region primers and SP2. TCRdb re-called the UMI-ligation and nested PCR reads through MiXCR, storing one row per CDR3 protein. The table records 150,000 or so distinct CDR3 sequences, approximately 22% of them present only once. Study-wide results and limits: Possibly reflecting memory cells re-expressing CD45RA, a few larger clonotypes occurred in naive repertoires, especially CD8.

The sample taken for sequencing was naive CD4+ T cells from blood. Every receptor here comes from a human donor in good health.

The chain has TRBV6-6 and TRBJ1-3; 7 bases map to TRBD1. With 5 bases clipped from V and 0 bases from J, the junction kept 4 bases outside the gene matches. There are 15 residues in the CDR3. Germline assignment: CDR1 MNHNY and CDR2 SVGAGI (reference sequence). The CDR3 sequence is CASSSTGVSGNTIYF. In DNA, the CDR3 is TGTGCCAGCAGTAGTACAGGGGTCTCTGGAAACACCATATATTTT.

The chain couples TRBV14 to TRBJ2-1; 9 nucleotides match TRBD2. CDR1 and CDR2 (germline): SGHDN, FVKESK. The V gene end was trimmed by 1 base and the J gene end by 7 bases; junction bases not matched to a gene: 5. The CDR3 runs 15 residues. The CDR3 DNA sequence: TGTGCCAGCAGCCAAGTACGCGGGAGGGGGAATGAGCAGTTCTTC. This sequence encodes CASSQVRGRGNEQFF.

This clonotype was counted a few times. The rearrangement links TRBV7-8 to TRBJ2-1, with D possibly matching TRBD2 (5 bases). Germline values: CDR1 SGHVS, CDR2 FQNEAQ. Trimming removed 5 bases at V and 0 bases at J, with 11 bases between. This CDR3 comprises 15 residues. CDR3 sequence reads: CASSVRESSYNEQFF. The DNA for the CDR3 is TGTGCCAGCAGCGTCCGGGAAAGCTCCTACAATGAGCAGTTCTTC. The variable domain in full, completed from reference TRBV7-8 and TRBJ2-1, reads GAGVSQSPRYKVAKRGQDVALRCDPISGHVSLFWYQQALGQGPEFLTYFQNEAQLDKSGLPSDRFFAERPEGSVSTLKIQRTQQEDSAVYLCASSVRESSYNEQFFGPGTRLTVL.

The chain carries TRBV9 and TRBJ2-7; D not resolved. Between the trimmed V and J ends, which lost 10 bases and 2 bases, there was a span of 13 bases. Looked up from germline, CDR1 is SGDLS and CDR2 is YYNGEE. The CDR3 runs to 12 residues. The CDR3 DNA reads TGTGCCGGACCCCGTCCACCCTACGAGCAGTACTTC. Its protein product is CAGPRPPYEQYF.

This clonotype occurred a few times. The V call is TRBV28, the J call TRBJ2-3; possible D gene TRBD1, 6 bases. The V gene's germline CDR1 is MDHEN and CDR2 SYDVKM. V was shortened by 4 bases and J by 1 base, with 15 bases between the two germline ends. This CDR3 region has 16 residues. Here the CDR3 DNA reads TGTGCCAGCAGTTCGAAAGGGACACTCGGCACAGATACGCAGTATTTT. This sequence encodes CASSSKGTLGTDTQYF.

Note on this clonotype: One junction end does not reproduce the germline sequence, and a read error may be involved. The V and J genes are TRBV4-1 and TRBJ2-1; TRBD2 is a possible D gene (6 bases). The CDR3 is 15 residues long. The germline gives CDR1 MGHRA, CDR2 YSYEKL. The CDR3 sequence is CASSHLTGRGWEQIF. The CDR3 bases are TGCGCCAGCAGCCATCTAACCGGTCGGGGGTGGGAGCAGATCTTC.

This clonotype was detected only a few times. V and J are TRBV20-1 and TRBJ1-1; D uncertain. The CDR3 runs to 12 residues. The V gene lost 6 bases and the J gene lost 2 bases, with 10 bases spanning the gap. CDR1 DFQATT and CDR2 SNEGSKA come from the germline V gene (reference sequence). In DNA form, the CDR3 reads TGCAGTGCCCACGGAATTAACACTGAAGCTTTCTTT. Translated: CSAHGINTEAFF.

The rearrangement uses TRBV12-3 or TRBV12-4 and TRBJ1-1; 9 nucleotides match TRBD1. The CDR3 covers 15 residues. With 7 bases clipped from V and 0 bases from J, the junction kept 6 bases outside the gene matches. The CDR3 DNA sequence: TGTGCCAGCACCAAGGACAGGGGTTTGAACACTGAAGCTTTCTTT. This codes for CASTKDRGLNTEAFF.

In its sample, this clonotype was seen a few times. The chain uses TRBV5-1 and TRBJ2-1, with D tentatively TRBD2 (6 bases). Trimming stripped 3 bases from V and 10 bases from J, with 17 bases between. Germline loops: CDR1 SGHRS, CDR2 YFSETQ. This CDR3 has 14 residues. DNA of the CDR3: TGCGCCAGCAGCTCAATGGGACTCCCGGAGGAGCAGTTCTTC. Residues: CASSSMGLPEEQFF.

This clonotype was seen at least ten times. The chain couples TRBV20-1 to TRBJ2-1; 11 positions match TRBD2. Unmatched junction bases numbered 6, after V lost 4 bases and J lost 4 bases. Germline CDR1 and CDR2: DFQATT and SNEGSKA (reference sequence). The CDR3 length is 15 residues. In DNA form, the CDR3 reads TGCAGTGCTAAAAGGACTAGCGGGCCGTACAATGAGCAGTTCTTC. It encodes CSAKRTSGPYNEQFF.

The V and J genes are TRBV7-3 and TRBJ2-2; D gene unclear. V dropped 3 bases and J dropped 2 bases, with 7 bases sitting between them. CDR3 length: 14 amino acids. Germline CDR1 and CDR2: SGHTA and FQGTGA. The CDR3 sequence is CASSFQTNTGELFF. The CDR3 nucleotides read TGTGCCAGCAGCTTCCAGACTAACACCGGGGAGCTGTTTTTT.

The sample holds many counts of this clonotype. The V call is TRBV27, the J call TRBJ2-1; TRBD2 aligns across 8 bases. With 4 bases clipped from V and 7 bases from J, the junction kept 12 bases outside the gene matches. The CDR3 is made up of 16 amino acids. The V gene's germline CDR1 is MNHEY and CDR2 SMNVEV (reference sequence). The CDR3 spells CASSYIAGTVENEQFF. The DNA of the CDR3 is TGTGCCAGCAGTTACATAGCGGGAACCGTCGAGAATGAGCAGTTCTTC.

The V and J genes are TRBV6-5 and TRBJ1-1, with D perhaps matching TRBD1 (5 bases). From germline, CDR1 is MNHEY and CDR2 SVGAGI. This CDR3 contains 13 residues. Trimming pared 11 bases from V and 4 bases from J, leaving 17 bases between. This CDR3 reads CAAKGALSTEAFF. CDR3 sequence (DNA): TGTGCCGCAAAAGGGGCGCTGAGCACTGAAGCTTTCTTT.

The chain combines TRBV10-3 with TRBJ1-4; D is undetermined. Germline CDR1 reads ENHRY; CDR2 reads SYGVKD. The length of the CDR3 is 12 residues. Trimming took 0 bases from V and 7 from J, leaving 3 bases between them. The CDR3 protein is CAISESTEKLFF. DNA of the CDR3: TGTGCCATCAGTGAGTCAACTGAAAAACTGTTTTTT.

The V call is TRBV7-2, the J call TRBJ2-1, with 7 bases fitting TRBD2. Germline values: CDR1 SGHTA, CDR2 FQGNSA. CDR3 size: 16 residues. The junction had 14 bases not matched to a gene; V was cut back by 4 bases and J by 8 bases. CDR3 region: CASSSRVFAGVDEQFF. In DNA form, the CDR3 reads TGTGCCAGCAGCTCCCGTGTGTTTGCGGGAGTTGATGAGCAGTTCTTC. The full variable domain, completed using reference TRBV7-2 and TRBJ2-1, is GAGVSQSPSNKVTEKGKDVELRCDPISGHTALYWYRQSLGQGLEFLIYFQGNSAPDKSGLPSDRFSAERTGGSVSTLTIQRTQQEDSAVYLCASSSRVFAGVDEQFFGPGTRLTVL.

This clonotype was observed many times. The CDR3 DNA reads as TGTGCCAGCAGCTTTACAGGGGCCTACGAGCAGTACTTC. It encodes CASSFTGAYEQYF. This chain connects TRBV7-9 to TRBJ2-7; 7 nucleotides match TRBD1. Losses at the gene ends were 3 bases for V and 2 bases for J; bases not matched to a gene: 1. This CDR3 comprises 13 residues. Germline lookup yields CDR1 SEHNR and CDR2 FQNEAQ (reference sequence).

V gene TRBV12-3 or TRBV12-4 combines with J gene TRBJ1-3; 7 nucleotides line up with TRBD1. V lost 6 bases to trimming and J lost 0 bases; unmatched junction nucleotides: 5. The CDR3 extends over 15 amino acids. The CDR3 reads CASSWTGDSGNTIYF. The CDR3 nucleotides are TGTGCCAGCAGCTGGACAGGAGACTCTGGAAACACCATATATTTT.

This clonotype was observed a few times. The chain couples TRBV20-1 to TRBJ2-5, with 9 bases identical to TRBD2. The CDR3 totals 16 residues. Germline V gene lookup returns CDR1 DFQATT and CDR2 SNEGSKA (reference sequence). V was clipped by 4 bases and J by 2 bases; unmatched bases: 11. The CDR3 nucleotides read TGCAGTGCTAATTTCGCCGCGGGAGGGCCACAAGAGACCCAGTACTTC. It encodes CSANFAAGGPQETQYF.